The entry below gives a single T cell receptor (beta chain) sequence along with its context. The antigen is undetermined. Germline V gene data show CDR1 as SEHNR and CDR2 as FQNEAQ (reference sequence). The CDR3 is 15 residues long. V shed 0 bases and J shed 4 bases, with 12 bases lying between them. Sequencing was performed with immunoSEQ multiplex PCR; in TCRdb, only in-frame clones are kept and a portion is missing. The sample shows approximately 65,000 clones, roughly 93% of them seen only once. This record comes from a study of lymphopenia after photon versus proton radiotherapy. General observations from the study: Authors raise, but do not show, better survival with proton therapy. Oligoclonal CD8+ Temra expansion after nadir drove photon patients' diversity drop. A bigger post-nadir fall in TCR diversity correlated inversely with survival time in deceased patients.

The J gene is TRBJ2-5, the V gene TRBV7-9, with D unresolved. The sequenced sample was peripheral blood, obtained from a patient treated with photon-based radiotherapy. This TCR was recovered from a woman aged 65 to 85 with pancreatic cancer. The CDR3 DNA sequence: TGTGCCAGCAGCTTAGCAGGCCCCCGTTTAGAGACCCAGTACTTC. It yields the protein CASSLAGPRLETQYF.